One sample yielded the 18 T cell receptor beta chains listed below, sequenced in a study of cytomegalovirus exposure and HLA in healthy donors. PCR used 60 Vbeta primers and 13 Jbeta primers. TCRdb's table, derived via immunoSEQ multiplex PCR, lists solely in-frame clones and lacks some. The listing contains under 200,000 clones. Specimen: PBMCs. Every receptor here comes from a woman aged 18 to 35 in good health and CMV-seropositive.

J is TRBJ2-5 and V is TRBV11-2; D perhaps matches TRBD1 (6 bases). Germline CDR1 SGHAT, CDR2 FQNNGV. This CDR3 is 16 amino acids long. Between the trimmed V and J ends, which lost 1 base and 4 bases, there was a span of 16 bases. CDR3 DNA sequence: TGTGCCAGCAGCTTAGGCCCAGGGGCAATGACAGAGACCCAGTACTTC. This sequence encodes CASSLGPGAMTETQYF.

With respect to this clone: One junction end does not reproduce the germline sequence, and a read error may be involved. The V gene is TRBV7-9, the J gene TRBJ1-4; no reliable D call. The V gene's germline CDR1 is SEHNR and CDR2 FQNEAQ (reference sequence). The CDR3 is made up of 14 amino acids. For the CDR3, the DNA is TGTGCCAGCAGCCTAGCACGGGATAATGAAAAACTGTTTTTT. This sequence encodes CASSLARDNEKLFF.

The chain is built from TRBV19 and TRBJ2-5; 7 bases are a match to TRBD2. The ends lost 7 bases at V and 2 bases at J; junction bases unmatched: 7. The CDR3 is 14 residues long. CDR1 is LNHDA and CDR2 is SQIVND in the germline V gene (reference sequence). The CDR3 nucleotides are TGTGCCAGTAACAAGAACGGGGGGCAAGAGACCCAGTACTTC. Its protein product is CASNKNGGQETQYF.

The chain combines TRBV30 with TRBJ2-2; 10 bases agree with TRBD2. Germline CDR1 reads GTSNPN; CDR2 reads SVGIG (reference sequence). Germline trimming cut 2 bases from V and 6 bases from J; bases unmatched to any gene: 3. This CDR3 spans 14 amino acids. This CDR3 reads CAWSSSGGAGELFF. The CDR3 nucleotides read TGTGCCTGGAGTTCCAGCGGGGGGGCCGGGGAGCTGTTTTTT.

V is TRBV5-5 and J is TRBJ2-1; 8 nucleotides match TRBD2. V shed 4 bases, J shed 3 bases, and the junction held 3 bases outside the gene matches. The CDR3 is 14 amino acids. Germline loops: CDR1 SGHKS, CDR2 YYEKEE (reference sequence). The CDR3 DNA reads TGTGCCAGCAGCCGGGGGGGCGACTACAATGAGCAGTTCTTC. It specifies CASSRGGDYNEQFF.

The CDR3 DNA is TGCGCCAGCAGTGTTAGCGGGGCAAGCTCCTACGAGCAGTACTTC. This codes for CASSVSGASSYEQYF. The rearrangement joins TRBV5-1 to TRBJ2-7, with TRBD2 matching over 8 bases. This CDR3 comprises 15 residues. Losses at the gene ends were 5 bases for V and 0 bases for J; bases not matched to a gene: 7. In germline, CDR1 is SGHRS, CDR2 YFSETQ.

CDR3: CASSSVAGPYEQYF. The CDR3 bases are TGTGCCAGCAGTTCCGTAGCGGGACCCTACGAGCAGTACTTC. V is TRBV27 and J is TRBJ2-7; TRBD2 matches at 8 bases. The CDR3 contains 14 residues. CDR1 is MNHEY, CDR2 SMNVEV, per germline (reference sequence). V was clipped by 4 bases and J by 2 bases; unmatched bases: 4.

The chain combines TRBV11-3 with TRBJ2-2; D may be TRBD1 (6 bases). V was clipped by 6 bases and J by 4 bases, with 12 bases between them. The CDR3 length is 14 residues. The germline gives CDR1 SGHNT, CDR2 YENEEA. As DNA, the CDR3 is TGTGCCAGCAGTAGCTTAGGGGGCACCGGGGAGCTGTTTTTT. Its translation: CASSSLGGTGELFF.

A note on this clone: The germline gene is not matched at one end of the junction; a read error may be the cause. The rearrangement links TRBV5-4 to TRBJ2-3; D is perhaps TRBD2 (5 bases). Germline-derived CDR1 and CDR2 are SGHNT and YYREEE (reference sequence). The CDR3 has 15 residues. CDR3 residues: CVSSLARSATDTQYF. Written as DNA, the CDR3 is TGTGTCAGCAGCTTGGCCCGTAGCGCCACAGATACGCAGTATTTT.

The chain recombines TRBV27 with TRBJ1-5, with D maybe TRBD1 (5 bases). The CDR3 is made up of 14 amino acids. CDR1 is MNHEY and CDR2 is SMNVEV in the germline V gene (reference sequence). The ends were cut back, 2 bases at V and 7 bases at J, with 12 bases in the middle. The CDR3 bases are TGTGCCAGCAGTTTAAAAGGGGTTTCCCAGCCCCAGCATTTT. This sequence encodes CASSLKGVSQPQHF.

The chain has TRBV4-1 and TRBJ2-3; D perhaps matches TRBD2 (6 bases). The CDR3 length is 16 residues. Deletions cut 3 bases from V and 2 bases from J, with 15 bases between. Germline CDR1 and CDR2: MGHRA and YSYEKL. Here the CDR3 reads CASSQGSGAHTDTQYF. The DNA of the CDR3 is TGCGCCAGCAGCCAGGGTAGCGGAGCCCACACAGATACGCAGTATTTT.

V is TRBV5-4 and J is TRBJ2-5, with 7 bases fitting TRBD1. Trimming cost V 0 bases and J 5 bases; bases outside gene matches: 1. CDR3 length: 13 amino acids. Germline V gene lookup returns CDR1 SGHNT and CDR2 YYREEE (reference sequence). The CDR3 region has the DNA TGTGCCAGCAGCTTGGGACAGGGTGAGACCCAGTACTTC. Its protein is CASSLGQGETQYF.

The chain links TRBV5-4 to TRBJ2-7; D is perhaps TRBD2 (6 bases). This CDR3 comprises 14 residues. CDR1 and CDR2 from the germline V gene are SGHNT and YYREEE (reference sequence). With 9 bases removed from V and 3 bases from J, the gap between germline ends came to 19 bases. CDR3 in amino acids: CATHRRGIVYEQYF. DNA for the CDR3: TGTGCCACCCACCGGAGGGGAATAGTCTACGAGCAGTACTTC.

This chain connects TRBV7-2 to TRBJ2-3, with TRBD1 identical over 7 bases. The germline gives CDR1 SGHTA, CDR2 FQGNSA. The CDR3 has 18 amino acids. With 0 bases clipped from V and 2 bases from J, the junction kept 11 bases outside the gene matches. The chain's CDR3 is CASSLAPRGNPYTDTQYF. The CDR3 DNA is TGTGCCAGCAGCTTAGCCCCCAGGGGGAACCCATACACAGATACGCAGTATTTT.

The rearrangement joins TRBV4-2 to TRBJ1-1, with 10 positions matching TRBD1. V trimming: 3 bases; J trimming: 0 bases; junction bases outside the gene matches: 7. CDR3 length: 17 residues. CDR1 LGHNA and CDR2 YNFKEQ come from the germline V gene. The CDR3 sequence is CASSHIPGTGVNTEAFF. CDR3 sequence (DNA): TGTGCCAGCAGCCATATTCCCGGGACAGGGGTGAACACTGAAGCTTTCTTT.

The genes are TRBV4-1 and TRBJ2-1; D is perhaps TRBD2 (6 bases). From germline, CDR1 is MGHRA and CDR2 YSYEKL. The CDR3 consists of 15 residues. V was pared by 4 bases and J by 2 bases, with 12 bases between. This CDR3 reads CASSLGRGAYNEQFF. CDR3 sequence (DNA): TGCGCCAGCAGCCTCGGGAGAGGGGCCTACAATGAGCAGTTCTTC.

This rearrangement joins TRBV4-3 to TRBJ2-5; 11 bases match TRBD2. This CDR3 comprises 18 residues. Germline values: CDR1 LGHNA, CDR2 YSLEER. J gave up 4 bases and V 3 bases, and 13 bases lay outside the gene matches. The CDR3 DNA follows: TGCGCCAGCAGCCAGAAGTGGGTCACTAGCGGGGGTCGAGAGACCCAGTACTTC. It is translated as CASSQKWVTSGGRETQYF.

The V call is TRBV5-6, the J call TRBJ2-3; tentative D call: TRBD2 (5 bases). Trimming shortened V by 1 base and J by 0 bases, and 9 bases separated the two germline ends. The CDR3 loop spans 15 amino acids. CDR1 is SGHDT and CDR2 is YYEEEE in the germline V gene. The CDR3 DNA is TGTGCCAGCAGCTTGCGGAGGACTAGCACAGATACGCAGTATTTT. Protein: CASSLRRTSTDTQYF.